The clone carrying this TCR beta chain appeared a few times. The V and J ends lost 6 bases and 8 bases, in that order; junction bases with no gene match: 1. CDR1 WSHSY and CDR2 SAAADI come from the germline V gene. The CDR3 is made up of 12 amino acids. TCRdb re-called the 5' RACE reads through MiXCR, storing one row per CDR3 protein. The sample records tens of thousands of distinct CDR3 sequences, approximately 10% being singletons. This sample stems from a study of early T cells in non-severe SARS-CoV-2 infection. This chain joins TRBV10-2 and TRBJ1-4, with 9 bases aligning to TRBD1. The sequenced sample consisted of whole blood. This sequence was found in an adult who was a healthcare worker with PCR-confirmed SARS-CoV-2 infection or an uninfected control (not recorded which). CDR3 DNA: TGCGCCAGCAGCGGGACAGGGGAAAAACTGTTTTTT. Encoded protein: CASSGTGEKLFF.